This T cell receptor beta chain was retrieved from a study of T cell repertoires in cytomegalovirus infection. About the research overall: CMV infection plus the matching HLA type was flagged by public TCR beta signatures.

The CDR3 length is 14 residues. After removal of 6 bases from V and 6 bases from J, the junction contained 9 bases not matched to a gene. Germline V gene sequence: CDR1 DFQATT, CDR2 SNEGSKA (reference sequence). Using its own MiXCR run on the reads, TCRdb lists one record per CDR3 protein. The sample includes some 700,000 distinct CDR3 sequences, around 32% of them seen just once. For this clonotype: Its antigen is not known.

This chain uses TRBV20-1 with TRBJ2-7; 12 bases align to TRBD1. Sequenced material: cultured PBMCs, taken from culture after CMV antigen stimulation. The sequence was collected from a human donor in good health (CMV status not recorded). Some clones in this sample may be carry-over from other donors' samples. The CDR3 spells CSAPSGTGGGEQYF. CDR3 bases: TGCAGTGCCCCGTCCGGGACAGGGGGCGGCGAGCAGTACTTC.